The next 8 T cell receptor beta chains were all read from a single sample in a study of T cell responses to AZD1222 COVID-19 vaccine. Sequenced by immunoSEQ multiplex PCR; TCRdb stores in-frame clones only, minus some. This sample has some 130,000 clones, with about 90% found just once. Sequences were derived from peripheral blood, sampled on day 0 of AZD1222 vaccination. The receptors stem from an adult in good health.

The chain combines TRBV15 with TRBJ2-1; 8 bases are shared with TRBD2. Germline assignment: CDR1 LNHNV and CDR2 YYDKDF (reference sequence). This CDR3 comprises 16 residues. V shed 0 bases and J 2 bases; nucleotides not matched to a gene: 3. CDR3 region: CATSRDPGGTYNEQFF. In DNA form, the CDR3 reads TGTGCCACCAGCAGAGATCCGGGGGGGACCTACAATGAGCAGTTCTTC.

The gene calls are TRBV14 and TRBJ1-6; tentative D call: TRBD1 (5 bases). The CDR3 is 13 amino acids. V was shortened by 7 bases and J by 5 bases, with 9 bases between the two germline ends. Per germline, CDR1 SGHDN and CDR2 FVKESK. The CDR3 nucleotides are TGTGCCAGCACCCGACAGCATAATTCACCCCTCCACTTT. Translating gives CASTRQHNSPLHF.

The chain combines TRBV29-1 with TRBJ1-2; weak D call: TRBD1 (6 bases). The CDR3 sequence is 11 residues long. CDR1 is SQVTM, CDR2 ANQGSEA, per germline. Trimming left V 6 bases short and J 6 bases short, with 11 bases between. In nucleotides, the CDR3 is TGCAGCGTGTTAGGGGGGGATGGCTACACCTTC. Amino acids: CSVLGGDGYTF.

The J gene is TRBJ1-4, the V gene TRBV28, with D possibly being TRBD1 (6 bases). V was trimmed by 6 bases and J by 8 bases, leaving 22 bases between them. The germline CDR1 and CDR2 sequences are MDHEN and SYDVKM. CDR3 length: 16 residues. The DNA of the CDR3 is TGTGCCAGCAGACAGACCGGGGGGGCAAGTGAGGAAAAACTGTTTTTT. Its translation: CASRQTGGASEEKLFF. The variable domain in full, with the rest retrieved from reference TRBV28 and TRBJ1-4, is DVKVTQSSRYLVKRTGEKVFLECVQDMDHENMFWYRQDPGLGLRLIYFSYDVKMKEKGDIPEGYSVSREKKERFSLILESASTNQTSMYLCASRQTGGASEEKLFFGSGTQLSVL.

V usage is TRBV7-9 and J usage is TRBJ1-1; D gene uncertain. Trimming shortened V by 5 bases and J by 8 bases, and 12 bases separated the two germline ends. In germline, CDR1 is SEHNR, CDR2 FQNEAQ (reference sequence). The CDR3 contains 12 residues. This CDR3 reads CASSPLTLEAFF. The CDR3 DNA sequence: TGTGCCAGCAGCCCTCTTACGCTGGAAGCTTTCTTT.

V is TRBV28 and J is TRBJ1-1; TRBD1 is a possible D gene (5 bases). The CDR3 runs 11 residues. The V gene lost 3 bases and the J gene lost 9 bases, with 8 bases spanning the gap. The germline CDR1 and CDR2 sequences are MDHEN and SYDVKM. The CDR3, as DNA: TGTGCCAGCAGTTTGGGGCAGAAAGCTTTCTTT. Its protein product is CASSLGQKAFF.

This CDR3 reads CASSLYTGTGALAGELFF. The CDR3 DNA follows: TGTGCCAGCAGCCTCTATACCGGGACAGGGGCCCTAGCAGGGGAGCTGTTTTTT. This rearrangement joins TRBV5-6 to TRBJ2-2; TRBD1 agrees at 10 bases. The CDR3 totals 18 residues. CDR1 SGHDT and CDR2 YYEEEE come from the germline V gene. Germline trimming cut 4 bases from V and 8 bases from J; bases unmatched to any gene: 17.

V usage is TRBV12-3 or TRBV12-4 and J usage is TRBJ2-7; TRBD2 is a possible D gene (5 bases). CDR3 length: 13 amino acids. V lost 5 bases and J lost 7, with 15 bases in between. CDR3 in DNA: TGTGCCAGCAGTCCCCCAAAGGGCGGGGAGCAGTACTTC. Its translation: CASSPPKGGEQYF.